This T cell receptor beta chain was retrieved from a study of cytomegalovirus exposure and HLA in healthy donors. Study-wide context: Both the 120 validation repertoires and the 600 to 750 first-cohort repertoires used the same platform, as reported by a later analysis. Findings and caveats of the study: TCR clusters originating in the first cohort tended to co-occur in the roughly 120 validation repertoires, according to a later analysis. TCR beta chains numbering 150 to 200 were designated cytomegalovirus-associated.

This CDR3 is built from 14 residues. The V and J ends lost 7 bases and 4 bases, in that order; junction bases with no gene match: 6. Per the germline V gene, CDR1 is MGHDK and CDR2 is SYGVNS. Points on this clone: Its antigen is still unknown.

Donors came from a validation cohort of some 130 subjects, distinct from the first 666-subject cohort. The data were produced by immunoSEQ multiplex PCR, yet TCRdb's version contains in-frame clones alone and is incomplete. The sample lists roughly 260,000 clones, 90% seen once, with roughly 0.4% in the top ten. The V gene is TRBV25-1, the J gene TRBJ2-1; 8 nucleotides agree with TRBD2. The sequence derives from a young woman in good health and CMV-seronegative. Sequencing used PBMCs. CDR3 sequence reads: CASNGQRGYNEQFF. CDR3 coding DNA: TGTGCCAGCAATGGTCAGCGGGGGTACAATGAGCAGTTCTTC.